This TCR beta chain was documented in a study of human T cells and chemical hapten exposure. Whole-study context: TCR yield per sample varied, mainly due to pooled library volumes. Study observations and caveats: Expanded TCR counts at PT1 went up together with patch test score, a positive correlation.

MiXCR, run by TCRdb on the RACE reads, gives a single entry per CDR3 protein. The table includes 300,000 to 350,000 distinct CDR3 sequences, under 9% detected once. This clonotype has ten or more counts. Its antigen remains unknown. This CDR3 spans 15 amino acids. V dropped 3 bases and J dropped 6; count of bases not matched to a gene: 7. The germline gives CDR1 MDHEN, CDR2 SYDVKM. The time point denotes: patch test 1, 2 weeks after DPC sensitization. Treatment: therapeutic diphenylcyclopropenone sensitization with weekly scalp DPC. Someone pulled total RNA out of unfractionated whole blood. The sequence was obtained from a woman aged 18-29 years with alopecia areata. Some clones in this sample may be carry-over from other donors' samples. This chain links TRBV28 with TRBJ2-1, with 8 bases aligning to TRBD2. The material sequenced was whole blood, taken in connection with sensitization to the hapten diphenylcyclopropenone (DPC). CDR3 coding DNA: TGTGCCAGCAGTTTTTTCGGGGGGGGCACCAATGAGCAGTTCTTC. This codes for CASSFFGGGTNEQFF.